This TCR beta chain was observed in a study of T-cell reconstitution after alpha-beta-depleted transplantation in children. Notes on the study in general: Most T-cell counts and diversity one year after the transplant came from T cells that were newly produced.

Unique molecular identifiers were built into the TCRbeta library. From the PCR reads, TCRdb called clonotypes with MiXCR, one entry per CDR3 protein. The sample shows around 200,000 distinct CDR3 sequences, about a tenth of them seen only once. Between the trimmed V and J ends, which lost 2 bases and 0 bases, there was a span of 11 bases. Per germline, CDR1 MNHEY and CDR2 SVGEGT. The CDR3 runs 16 residues. This clonotype was picked up many times. Its antigen is unidentified. This TCR was sampled from a child under three years old with acute myeloid leukemia, due to receive a stem cell transplant. The starting material was PBMCs, obtained before TCRalphabeta/CD19-depleted stem cell transplant. The chain recombines TRBV6-2 or TRBV6-3 with TRBJ2-4; D remains unclear. The CDR3 loop reads CASSYRLDQAKNIQYF. The CDR3, as DNA: TGTGCCAGCAGTTACAGGCTAGACCAAGCCAAAAACATTCAGTACTTC.